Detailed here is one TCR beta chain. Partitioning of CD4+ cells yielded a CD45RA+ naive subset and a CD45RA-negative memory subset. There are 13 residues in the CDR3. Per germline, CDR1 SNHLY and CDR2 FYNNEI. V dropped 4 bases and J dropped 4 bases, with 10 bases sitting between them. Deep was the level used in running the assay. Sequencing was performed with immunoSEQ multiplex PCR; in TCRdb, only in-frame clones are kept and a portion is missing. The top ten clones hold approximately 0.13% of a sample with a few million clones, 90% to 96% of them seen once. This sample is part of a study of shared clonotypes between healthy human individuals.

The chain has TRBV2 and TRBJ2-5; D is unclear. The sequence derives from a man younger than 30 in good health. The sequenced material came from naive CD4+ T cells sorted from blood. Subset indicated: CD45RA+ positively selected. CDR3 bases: TGTGCCAGCAGTGTTTTTCGTCGAGAGACCCAGTACTTC. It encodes CASSVFRRETQYF.